The 14 T cell receptor beta chains presented below share a single source sample, sequenced in a study of T-cell memory formation after mild COVID-19. One entry per CDR3 protein results from TCRdb running MiXCR on the 5' RACE reads. The repertoire consists of fewer than 250,000 distinct CDR3 sequences, with 27% occurring once and the leading ten covering about an eighth. The sequenced material came from PBMCs or a T cell subset sorted from them (not recorded which). Receptors originate from an adult woman who had mild COVID-19 (a few samples of this study predate the infection). Cell type and time point are not known.

The J gene is TRBJ2-1, the V gene TRBV7-8; D gene unclear. Deletions cut 3 bases from V and 5 bases from J, with 8 bases between. CDR3 length: 13 amino acids. Germline values: CDR1 SGHVS, CDR2 FQNEAQ. The CDR3, as DNA: TGTGCCAGCAGCTTGGAGCGAAACAATGAGCAGTTCTTC. This codes for CASSLERNNEQFF.

At least ten counts were recorded for this clonotype. The rearrangement joins TRBV7-2 to TRBJ2-7; D is undetermined. V was cut by 4 bases and J by 2 bases, with 3 bases left in between. The CDR3 spans 11 residues. Per germline, CDR1 SGHTA and CDR2 FQGNSA. The CDR3 is CASSSAYEQYF. DNA of the CDR3: TGTGCCAGCAGCTCAGCCTACGAGCAGTACTTC.

This clonotype was detected many times. V gene TRBV5-6 combines with J gene TRBJ2-5; possible D gene TRBD1, 7 bases. V dropped 1 base and J dropped 8 bases, with 24 bases sitting between them. Germline V gene data show CDR1 as SGHDT and CDR2 as YYEEEE. This CDR3 region has 17 residues. CDR3 region: CASSLSTSTDQGDTQYF. CDR3 DNA sequence: TGTGCCAGCAGCTTGTCGACTAGTACCGACCAGGGGGATACCCAGTACTTC. The whole variable domain, remainder taken from reference TRBV5-6 and TRBJ2-5, is DAGVTQSPTHLIKTRGQQVTLRCSPKSGHDTVSWYQQALGQGPQFIFQYYEEEERQRGNFPDRFSGHQFPNYSSELNVNALLLGDSALYLCASSLSTSTDQGDTQYFGPGTRLLVL.

This clonotype was counted only a few times. This chain joins TRBV19 and TRBJ1-2; TRBD1 agrees at 7 bases. The CDR3 has 16 residues. V was clipped by 5 bases and J by 4 bases; unmatched bases: 13. Per germline, CDR1 LNHDA and CDR2 SQIVND (reference sequence). DNA for the CDR3: TGTGCCAGTAGTCCGGAACCGAGCAGGGGGACCTATGGCTACACCTTC. Its translation is CASSPEPSRGTYGYTF.

This clonotype was seen a few times. The CDR3 sequence is CASSPVPMNTEAFF. As DNA, the CDR3 is TGTGCCAGCAGCCCCGTTCCGATGAACACTGAAGCTTTCTTT. The chain recombines TRBV7-9 with TRBJ1-1; D call uncertain. Trimming took off 5 bases at V and 0 bases at J, with 10 bases between the two ends. From germline, CDR1 is SEHNR and CDR2 FQNEAQ (reference sequence). This CDR3 has 14 amino acids.

This clonotype was seen a handful of times. The rearrangement uses TRBV20-1 and TRBJ2-3; the D gene is possibly TRBD2 (5 bases). This CDR3 is built from 11 residues. Trimming left V 7 bases short and J 10 bases short, with 15 bases between. The germline V gene encodes CDR1 DFQATT and CDR2 SNEGSKA (reference sequence). CDR3 amino acids: CSVTDPGAQYF. The CDR3 nucleotides are TGCAGTGTTACCGACCCCGGGGCGCAGTATTTT.

The chain has TRBV11-2 and TRBJ2-7; D might be TRBD1 (6 bases). Trimming cost V 5 bases and J 3 bases, with 11 bases left between them. Germline loops: CDR1 SGHAT, CDR2 FQNNGV. The CDR3 has 13 amino acids. The DNA of the CDR3 is TGTGCCAGCAGCATTGACAGGTACTACGAGCAGTACTTC. Amino acids: CASSIDRYYEQYF.

This chain links TRBV15 with TRBJ1-5, with TRBD1 as a possible D gene (5 bases). Germline V gene data show CDR1 as LNHNV and CDR2 as YYDKDF (reference sequence). V dropped 0 bases and J dropped 4 bases, with 10 bases sitting between them. This CDR3 is built from 15 residues. The CDR3 loop is CATSRDLRGNQPQHF. CDR3 DNA: TGTGCCACCAGCAGAGATCTAAGGGGTAATCAGCCCCAGCATTTT.

This clonotype was counted a few times. The chain carries TRBV7-6 and TRBJ2-2; D may match TRBD1 or TRBD2 (5 bases each). CDR3 size: 13 residues. The germline V and J ends were trimmed by 6 bases and 6 bases, with 11 bases remaining between them. In germline, CDR1 is SGHVS, CDR2 FNYEAQ. The CDR3 DNA follows: TGTGCCAGCAGTCACAGAGGGGCCGGGGAGCTGTTTTTT. Translating gives CASSHRGAGELFF.

This clonotype was counted only a few times. The V and J genes are TRBV2 and TRBJ1-6, with a tentative D call TRBD1 (6 bases). The CDR3 is 14 residues long. Germline loops: CDR1 SNHLY, CDR2 FYNNEI. Between the trimmed V and J ends, which lost 7 bases and 6 bases, there was a span of 13 bases. Here the CDR3 reads CASTLRTVNSPLHF. The CDR3 bases are TGTGCCAGCACCCTTAGGACAGTTAATTCACCCCTCCACTTT.

The V and J genes are TRBV30 and TRBJ1-6; D is unresolved. V was shortened by 0 bases and J by 10 bases, with 16 bases between the two germline ends. The CDR3 covers 15 residues. Germline values: CDR1 GTSNPN, CDR2 SVGIG (reference sequence). CDR3 sequence reads: CAWSVSDRVRSPLHF. CDR3 sequence (DNA): TGTGCCTGGAGTGTTTCGGACCGAGTAAGATCACCCCTCCACTTT.

This clonotype showed up just a few times. V is TRBV7-3 and J is TRBJ2-1; 15 bases are shared with TRBD2. The germline V gene has CDR1 SGHTA and CDR2 FQGTGA. The CDR3 is made up of 15 amino acids. Trimming removed 4 bases from V and 10 bases from J; junction bases left unmatched: 5. CDR3 residues: CASSSGLAGGAEQFF. Here the CDR3 DNA reads TGTGCCAGCAGCTCGGGACTAGCGGGAGGCGCGGAGCAGTTCTTC.

The rearrangement joins TRBV7-2 to TRBJ2-5; 11 bases are a match to TRBD2. The germline gives CDR1 SGHTA, CDR2 FQGNSA. The CDR3 has 19 amino acids. V was clipped by 4 bases and J by 5 bases; unmatched bases: 18. In DNA, the CDR3 is TGTGCCAGCAGCTCTCCCCACCCGGGGATAGCGGGAGGGCTGGAGACCCAGTACTTC. It encodes CASSSPHPGIAGGLETQYF.

In DNA, the CDR3 is TGTGCCAGCTCACCTGCGTATGCGGGCGGGAAGAACACTGAAGCTTTCTTT. This translates into CASSPAYAGGKNTEAFF. The V gene is TRBV18, the J gene TRBJ1-1; D call uncertain. CDR1 KGHSH and CDR2 LQKENI come from the germline V gene. Trimming pared 3 bases from V and 1 base from J, leaving 18 bases between. CDR3 size: 17 residues.